A selection of T cell receptor beta chains follows, all from one sample in a study of shared clonotypes between healthy human individuals. Clones were read by immunoSEQ multiplex PCR, and TCRdb kept only the in-frame ones, dropping some. Found here are under 2.5 million clones, about nine tenths of them singletons; the top ten hold 0.37%. The sequencing sample was made of naive CD4+ T cells from PBMCs. The receptors here all came from a young man in good health. Some clones in this sample may be carry-over from other donors' samples. The CDR3 runs from the conserved cysteine through the conserved F or W. The D gene is left open where the match is weak. Some rows mark clone size as missing; the rest say once, few, many or name a class of expanded clone.

d_gene: .
abundance: .
j_gene: TRBJ2-3
v_gene: TRBV29-1
CDR3aa: CSARGQPSTDTQYF
CDR3nt: TGCAGCGCCCGCGGACAGCCGAGCACAGATACGCAGTATTTT

d_gene: .
abundance: .
j_gene: TRBJ1-2
v_gene: TRBV27
CDR3aa: CASSLAGIAGYTF
CDR3nt: TGTGCCAGCAGCCTAGCAGGGATAGCTGGCTACACCTTC

d_gene: .
abundance: .
j_gene: TRBJ2-7
v_gene: TRBV7-2
CDR3aa: CASSLSPPPYEQYF
CDR3nt: TGTGCCAGCAGCCTGTCCCCTCCCCCCTACGAGCAGTACTTC

d_gene: TRBD1
abundance: .
j_gene: TRBJ2-7
v_gene: TRBV7-6
CDR3aa: CASSPGQDSYEQYF
CDR3nt: TGTGCCAGCAGCCCAGGACAGGACTCCTACGAGCAGTACTTC

d_gene: .
abundance: once
j_gene: TRBJ2-7
v_gene: TRBV5-1
CDR3aa: CASSRGVVGGNYEQYF
CDR3nt: TGCGCCAGCAGCCGCGGAGTGGTCGGCGGGAACTACGAGCAGTACTTC

d_gene: .
abundance: .
j_gene: TRBJ1-2
v_gene: TRBV7-9
CDR3aa: CASSLAAGYGYTF
CDR3nt: TGTGCCAGCAGCTTAGCAGCAGGGTACGGCTACACCTTC

d_gene: .
abundance: .
j_gene: TRBJ2-1
v_gene: TRBV7-9
CDR3aa: CASSLQRPGNEQFF
CDR3nt: TGTGCCAGCAGCTTACAAAGACCGGGTAATGAGCAGTTCTTC

d_gene: .
abundance: .
j_gene: TRBJ2-3
v_gene: TRBV18
CDR3aa: CASSPPDRVELAVDTQYF
CDR3nt: TGTGCCAGCTCACCACCGGATAGAGTCGAACTAGCAGTAGATACTCAGTATTTT

d_gene: TRBD1
abundance: .
j_gene: TRBJ1-1
v_gene: TRBV18
CDR3aa: CASSPFTGADTEAFF
CDR3nt: TGTGCCAGCTCACCATTCACAGGGGCGGACACTGAAGCTTTCTTT

d_gene: .
abundance: .
j_gene: TRBJ2-5
v_gene: TRBV5-1
CDR3aa: CASCYGTQETQYF
CDR3nt: TGCGCCAGTTGCTACGGGACCCAAGAGACCCAGTACTTC

d_gene: .
abundance: .
j_gene: TRBJ2-7
v_gene: TRBV11-2
CDR3aa: CASSLNSPYEQYF
CDR3nt: TGTGCCAGCAGCTTAAACAGCCCCTACGAGCAGTACTTC

d_gene: .
abundance: few
j_gene: TRBJ2-3
v_gene: TRBV9
CDR3aa: CASSVDFGTDTQYF
CDR3nt: TGTGCCAGCAGCGTAGACTTTGGCACAGATACGCAGTATTTT

d_gene: TRBD1
abundance: .
j_gene: TRBJ1-4
v_gene: TRBV27
CDR3aa: CASSPDRLNEKLFF
CDR3nt: TGTGCCAGCAGTCCGGACAGGCTTAATGAAAAACTGTTTTTT

d_gene: TRBD1
abundance: .
j_gene: TRBJ2-1
v_gene: TRBV5-1
CDR3aa: CASSLATGGSYNEQFF
CDR3nt: TGCGCCAGCAGCTTGGCCACAGGGGGCTCCTACAATGAGCAGTTCTTC

d_gene: .
abundance: .
j_gene: TRBJ2-7
v_gene: TRBV5-1
CDR3aa: CASSLVPYEQYF
CDR3nt: TGCGCCAGCAGCTTGGTACCCTACGAGCAGTACTTC

d_gene: TRBD1
abundance: once
j_gene: TRBJ2-7
v_gene: TRBV28
CDR3aa: CASGQGHIEQYF
CDR3nt: TGTGCCTCGGGACAGGGTCACATCGAGCAGTACTTC

d_gene: .
abundance: few
j_gene: TRBJ2-7
v_gene: TRBV19
CDR3aa: CASSRGYEQYF
CDR3nt: TGTGCCAGTAGTAGGGGCTACGAGCAGTACTTC

d_gene: TRBD2
abundance: .
j_gene: TRBJ2-7
v_gene: TRBV28
CDR3aa: CASTLLAGGEQYF
CDR3nt: TGTGCCAGCACCCTCTTGGCGGGGGGGGAGCAGTACTTC

d_gene: .
abundance: .
j_gene: TRBJ2-3
v_gene: TRBV21-1
CDR3aa: CASSNRRRASTPSTDTQYF
CDR3nt: TGTGCCAGCAGCAACCGTCGCAGGGCGTCAACCCCTAGCACAGATACGCAGTATTTT

d_gene: .
abundance: once
j_gene: TRBJ2-3
v_gene: TRBV18
CDR3aa: CASSPVDSTDTQYF
CDR3nt: TGTGCCAGCTCACCAGTAGACAGCACAGATACGCAGTATTTT

d_gene: .
abundance: .
j_gene: TRBJ2-1
v_gene: TRBV7-6
CDR3aa: CASSLGSPLYNEQFF
CDR3nt: TGTGCCAGCAGCTTAGGAAGTCCGTTATACAATGAGCAGTTCTTC

d_gene: .
abundance: .
j_gene: TRBJ2-3
v_gene: TRBV11-3
CDR3aa: CASSLFADTQYF
CDR3nt: TGTGCCAGCAGCTTATTCGCAGATACGCAGTATTTT

d_gene: TRBD1
abundance: .
j_gene: TRBJ1-6
v_gene: TRBV6-5
CDR3aa: CASSYWGQSNSPLHF
CDR3nt: TGTGCCAGCAGTTATTGGGGACAGTCGAATTCACCCCTCCACTTT

d_gene: .
abundance: .
j_gene: TRBJ1-4
v_gene: TRBV25-1
CDR3aa: CASRPAGYEKLFF
CDR3nt: TGTGCCAGCCGCCCCGCGGGGTACGAAAAACTGTTTTTT

d_gene: .
abundance: .
j_gene: TRBJ1-3
v_gene: TRBV28
CDR3aa: CASSAVGVYSGNTIYF
CDR3nt: TGTGCCAGCAGCGCCGTGGGGGTCTACTCTGGAAACACCATATATTTT

d_gene: .
abundance: .
j_gene: TRBJ1-4
v_gene: TRBV10-3
CDR3aa: CAITEATNEKLFF
CDR3nt: TGTGCCATCACTGAAGCAACTAATGAAAAACTGTTTTTT

d_gene: TRBD2
abundance: .
j_gene: TRBJ2-7
v_gene: TRBV7-2
CDR3aa: CASSLATSGNLHEQYF
CDR3nt: TGTGCCAGCAGCTTAGCGACTAGCGGGAACCTTCACGAGCAGTACTTC

d_gene: .
abundance: .
j_gene: TRBJ2-3
v_gene: TRBV30
CDR3aa: CAWSLGDTQYF
CDR3nt: TGTGCCTGGAGCCTTGGGGATACGCAGTATTTT

d_gene: .
abundance: .
j_gene: TRBJ2-7
v_gene: TRBV6-6
CDR3aa: CASSQVGKYEQYF
CDR3nt: TGTGCCAGCAGCCAAGTTGGAAAGTACGAGCAGTACTTC

d_gene: TRBD2
abundance: .
j_gene: TRBJ2-5
v_gene: TRBV28
CDR3aa: CASGGGTQYF
CDR3nt: TGTGCCAGCGGGGGGGGGACCCAGTACTTC

d_gene: TRBD1
abundance: .
j_gene: TRBJ2-1
v_gene: TRBV28
CDR3aa: CASSPQGAYNEQFF
CDR3nt: TGTGCCAGCAGTCCCCAGGGGGCATACAATGAGCAGTTCTTC

d_gene: TRBD1
abundance: few
j_gene: TRBJ1-1
v_gene: TRBV7-9
CDR3aa: CASSPMTGSTEAFF
CDR3nt: TGTGCCAGCAGCCCGATGACAGGGAGCACTGAAGCTTTCTTT

d_gene: TRBD1
abundance: .
j_gene: TRBJ2-1
v_gene: TRBV28
CDR3aa: CASSQAGTGGTNEQFF
CDR3nt: TGTGCCAGCAGCCAGGCCGGGACAGGGGGAACCAATGAGCAGTTCTTC

d_gene: TRBD1
abundance: .
j_gene: TRBJ2-2
v_gene: TRBV7-8
CDR3aa: CASRGQGAYTGELFF
CDR3nt: TGTGCCAGCAGGGGACAGGGAGCTTACACCGGGGAGCTGTTTTTT

d_gene: .
abundance: .
j_gene: TRBJ1-1
v_gene: TRBV7-3
CDR3aa: CASSLTGATEAFF
CDR3nt: TGTGCCAGCAGCTTAACGGGGGCCACTGAAGCTTTCTTT

d_gene: .
abundance: .
j_gene: TRBJ2-7
v_gene: TRBV13
CDR3aa: CASSRGSPIYEQYF
CDR3nt: TGTGCCAGCAGCCGGGGCTCCCCCATTTACGAGCAGTACTTC

d_gene: .
abundance: once
j_gene: TRBJ1-5
v_gene: TRBV15
CDR3aa: CATSSAQGGNQPQHF
CDR3nt: TGTGCCACCAGCTCAGCGCAGGGAGGGAATCAGCCCCAGCATTTT

d_gene: TRBD2
abundance: .
j_gene: TRBJ2-3
v_gene: TRBV7-9
CDR3aa: CASSSGLAGRWDTQYF
CDR3nt: TGTGCCAGCAGCTCGGGACTAGCGGGAAGGTGGGATACGCAGTATTTT

d_gene: .
abundance: .
j_gene: TRBJ2-7
v_gene: TRBV27
CDR3aa: CASSPSNSYEQYF
CDR3nt: TGTGCCAGCAGTCCTAGCAACTCCTACGAGCAGTACTTC

d_gene: .
abundance: .
j_gene: TRBJ2-5
v_gene: TRBV28
CDR3aa: CASSLNGYAGTQYF
CDR3nt: TGTGCCAGCAGTTTAAATGGGTACGCCGGGACCCAGTACTTC

d_gene: TRBD1
abundance: .
j_gene: TRBJ1-2
v_gene: TRBV10-3
CDR3aa: CAISGTGGARGYTF
CDR3nt: TGTGCCATCAGTGGGACAGGGGGCGCCCGTGGCTACACCTTC

d_gene: TRBD1
abundance: .
j_gene: TRBJ1-3
v_gene: TRBV19
CDR3aa: CASSIYRDSSGNTIYF
CDR3nt: TGTGCCAGTAGTATCTACCGGGACAGCTCTGGAAACACCATATATTTT

d_gene: .
abundance: .
j_gene: TRBJ2-2
v_gene: TRBV28
CDR3aa: CASSSPPRAGELFF
CDR3nt: TGTGCCAGCAGTTCCCCCCCGCGCGCCGGGGAGCTGTTTTTT

d_gene: .
abundance: .
j_gene: TRBJ1-1
v_gene: TRBV7-3
CDR3aa: CASSFIGNTEAFF
CDR3nt: TGTGCCAGCAGCTTCATCGGGAACACTGAAGCTTTCTTT

d_gene: .
abundance: once
j_gene: TRBJ2-3
v_gene: TRBV5-1
CDR3aa: CASSLVRDTQYF
CDR3nt: TGCGCCAGCAGCTTGGTGAGAGATACGCAGTATTTT

d_gene: .
abundance: .
j_gene: TRBJ1-3
v_gene: TRBV10-1
CDR3aa: CASSNGDRGGNTIYF
CDR3nt: TGCGCCAGCAGCAATGGGGACCGCGGGGGAAACACCATATATTTT

d_gene: .
abundance: .
j_gene: TRBJ2-2
v_gene: TRBV28
CDR3aa: CASIPFRGYAGELFF
CDR3nt: TGTGCCAGCATTCCTTTCAGGGGTTATGCCGGGGAGCTGTTTTTT

d_gene: TRBD1
abundance: once
j_gene: TRBJ1-2
v_gene: TRBV4-1
CDR3aa: CASSPGQGGNYGYTF
CDR3nt: TGCGCCAGCAGCCCAGGACAGGGCGGTAACTATGGCTACACCTTC

d_gene: .
abundance: few
j_gene: TRBJ2-7
v_gene: TRBV19
CDR3aa: CASSIGESYEQYF
CDR3nt: TGTGCCAGTAGTATTGGGGAGTCCTACGAGCAGTACTTC

d_gene: .
abundance: .
j_gene: TRBJ2-7
v_gene: TRBV6-5
CDR3aa: CASSPGTREQYF
CDR3nt: TGTGCCAGCAGTCCCGGGACTCGTGAGCAGTACTTC

d_gene: .
abundance: .
j_gene: TRBJ2-7
v_gene: TRBV28
CDR3aa: CASSSSVVEQYF
CDR3nt: TGTGCCAGCAGTTCCTCCGTAGTCGAGCAGTACTTC

d_gene: TRBD1
abundance: .
j_gene: TRBJ2-7
v_gene: TRBV28
CDR3aa: CASRLPGQGFNEQYF
CDR3nt: TGTGCCAGCAGACTTCCGGGACAGGGGTTCAACGAGCAGTACTTC

d_gene: TRBD1
abundance: .
j_gene: TRBJ1-2
v_gene: TRBV6-1
CDR3aa: CASNDRGFGYTF
CDR3nt: TGTGCCAGCAATGACAGGGGTTTTGGCTACACCTTC

d_gene: .
abundance: .
j_gene: TRBJ1-5
v_gene: TRBV19
CDR3aa: CASSQGWGMQPQHF
CDR3nt: TGTGCCAGTAGTCAGGGTTGGGGCATGCAGCCCCAGCATTTT

d_gene: .
abundance: .
j_gene: TRBJ2-3
v_gene: TRBV28
CDR3aa: CASSSPGSDTQYF
CDR3nt: TGTGCCAGCAGTTCGCCAGGCAGCGATACGCAGTATTTT

d_gene: TRBD1
abundance: .
j_gene: TRBJ2-7
v_gene: TRBV6-5
CDR3aa: CASSYSRQGAYEQYF
CDR3nt: TGTGCCAGCAGTTACTCTAGACAGGGTGCCTACGAGCAGTACTTC

d_gene: TRBD1
abundance: .
j_gene: TRBJ1-2
v_gene: TRBV9
CDR3aa: CASSAPGQGVIYGYTF
CDR3nt: TGTGCCAGCAGCGCACCGGGACAGGGGGTAATCTATGGCTACACCTTC